Below, 7 T cell receptor beta chains from the same sample are listed, as sequenced in a study of tumor and adjacent non-tumor tissue in lung cancer. No cell sorting was done before RNA was extracted from the tissue. Distant lung tissue was collected more than 3 cm away from the tumor edge. A modified ARM-PCR protocol with three rounds of nested PCR amplified TCRbeta. Via MiXCR, TCRdb re-called the multiplex PCR reads, giving one row per CDR3 protein. The sample consists of approximately 120,000 distinct CDR3 sequences, about 65% of them appearing once. Sequenced material: distant non-tumor lung tissue. The origin of the receptors is a man in his 60s with non-small cell lung cancer.

The rearrangement joins TRBV19 to TRBJ2-1; 7 bases align to TRBD1. CDR1 LNHDA and CDR2 SQIVND come from the germline V gene (reference sequence). This CDR3 comprises 16 residues. The trim removed 4 bases at V and 2 bases at J, leaving 8 bases unmatched. The CDR3 protein is CASSTVLGTAYNEQFF. CDR3 DNA: TGTGCCAGTAGTACGGTCTTGGGGACAGCCTACAATGAGCAGTTCTTC. The full variable domain, completed using reference TRBV19 and TRBJ2-1, is DGGITQSPKYLFRKEGQNVTLSCEQNLNHDAMYWYRQDPGQGLRLIYYSQIVNDFQKGDIAEGYSVSREKKESFPLTVTSAQKNPTAFYLCASSTVLGTAYNEQFFGPGTRLTVL.

On this clonotype: A read error may explain this, as a much larger clone is one base away. J is TRBJ2-2 and V is TRBV6-2 or TRBV6-3; unclear D gene. Trimming shortened V by 2 bases and J by 10 bases, and 26 bases separated the two germline ends. Germline V lookup: CDR1 MNHEY, CDR2 SVGEGT. The CDR3 extends over 18 amino acids. CDR3 nucleotide sequence: TGTGCCAGCAGTTACCCCACACCCGCCTTAGACCGAGGCGAGGAGCTGTTTTTT. It translates to CASSYPTPALDRGEELFF.

This clonotype was seen ten or more times. The chain carries TRBV6-2 or TRBV6-3 and TRBJ2-3; 7 nucleotides match TRBD1. Germline V gene sequence: CDR1 MNHEY, CDR2 SVGEGT. CDR3 size: 16 residues. Trimming removed 6 bases from V and 2 bases from J; junction bases left unmatched: 11. CDR3 residues: CASSYPRQGPTDTQYF. The DNA of the CDR3 is TGTGCCAGCAGCTACCCCCGACAGGGCCCCACAGATACGCAGTATTTT.

This clonotype was observed many times. The chain has TRBV4-3 and TRBJ2-5; no firm D call. V was shortened by 1 base and J by 5 bases, with 8 bases between the two germline ends. The CDR3 contains 13 residues. Germline values: CDR1 LGHNA, CDR2 YSLEER. CDR3 region: CASSQALGETQYF. The DNA for the CDR3 is TGCGCCAGCAGCCAAGCCCTCGGGGAGACCCAGTACTTC.

A few counts support this clonotype. Sequence at one end of the junction differs from germline and may be a read error. The rearrangement joins TRBV6-5 to TRBJ1-2; TRBD1 matches at 8 bases. Germline values: CDR1 MNHEY, CDR2 SVGAGI. The CDR3 spans 15 residues. DNA of the CDR3: TGTGCCAGTAGTTACTGGACAGGGCACGACTATGGCTACACCTTC. Translating gives CASSYWTGHDYGYTF.

About this clonotype: A much more abundant neighbour one base away suggests this may be a read error. The gene calls are TRBV20-1 and TRBJ1-6; D uncertain. There are 16 residues in the CDR3. V gave up 7 bases and J gave up 3 bases, with 19 bases separating them. The germline V gene has CDR1 DFQATT and CDR2 SNEGSKA (reference sequence). This CDR3 is CSVRAGNPYYNSPLHF. As DNA, the CDR3 is TGCAGTGTTAGGGCAGGCAATCCCTACTATAATTCACCCCTCCACTTT.

Ten or more counts support this clonotype. The rearrangement uses TRBV6-6 and TRBJ1-1, with 7 nucleotides matching TRBD1. CDR1 and CDR2 (germline): MNHNY, SVGAGI (reference sequence). The CDR3 sequence is 15 residues long. Trimming cost V 5 bases and J 3 bases; bases outside gene matches: 9. The CDR3 spells CASSNQATGDTEAFF. The DNA for the CDR3 is TGTGCCAGCAGTAATCAGGCTACAGGGGACACTGAAGCTTTCTTT.